Described below is a single T cell receptor (beta chain) sequence and its context. The target of this receptor is not known. Nothing much larger sits one base from this clone, and base qualities are not available. The sample is drawn from a study of shared clonotypes between healthy human individuals (dated by TCRdb to the early 2020s). Background for the entire study: A couple of women and three men aged 18 to 49 years were included in the cohort. For each donor, CD4 naive and CD4 memory were each run on three plates, CD8 naive on two plates, and CD8 memory on one plate. Blood TCR repertoires of five healthy adults were deeply sequenced to estimate repertoire size and the extent of clonotype sharing between individuals. Different laboratories and diverse techniques were used to prepare libraries and sequence TCR repertoires, to increase sequencing depth and limit assay-specific biases. Between about 0.8 and 9 billion PBMCs per donor were obtained by leukapheresis.

Using the deep immunoSEQ assay, multiplex PCR amplified TCR CDR3 regions from genomic DNA. Genomic DNA extracted from each cell subset was distributed evenly over all wells of several immunoSEQ 96-well plates, and each plate served as one replicate. For sorted subsets, each replicate PCR was loaded with 200 ng genomic DNA, equivalent to 30,000 or so T cell genomes. The purified libraries were quantified using a Qubit 3.0 fluorometer, sized with a Bioanalyzer 2100, and then quantified again using the KAPA Library Quantification kit. Every immunoSEQ 96-well plate was sequenced on a dedicated single-read 150-cycle Illumina NextSeq 550 flow cell. As for the authors' bioinformatics: Because the immunoSEQ output held only junctional sequences and lacked quality scores, the filtering could not match the filtering applied to full-length reads. Sequences were annotated with PyIR, a Python wrapper for IgBLAST v1.9, using IMGT germline references to assign V/J genes and CDR3. Any read was removed if the V/J assignment was weak (E-value above 1e-6), the CDR3 was missing, or the read contained stop codons, out-of-frame junctions, or ambiguous translated residues. V3J clonotypes were defined by identical inferred V gene, J gene, and CDR3 amino acid sequence. Percentage overlap between repertoires was calculated by dividing the number of shared unique clonotypes by the size of the smaller repertoire. Repertoire richness was assessed with RTK rarefaction, the Chao1 estimator, and Recon v2.1 estimates of unobserved clonotypes. OLGA was used to compute generation probabilities for all TCRbeta clonotypes that the gDNA method yielded from a handful of donors. Imported from immuneACCESS, the table was reduced by TCRdb to in-frame sequences with V and J called. These copies leave out some clones; in studies compared against another copy, an unresolved V gene accounts for under half, and the cause of the remainder is not known. The V and J calls and clone size were taken over from that table, and D and trimming were inferred from the DNA. Counted in this sample were a few million clones; 93% of them appeared once. The ten largest clones take up around 0.4% of the sample.

The donors were healthy, HIV-negative adults who had no recently reported acute infections or vaccinations. Only Caucasian adults living in Nashville, Tennessee, USA were represented among the donors. CD4+ T cells were enriched by magnetic negative selection, after which naive cells were positively selected on CD45RA and the negative fraction was taken as the memory subset. After blood collection by leukapheresis, PBMCs were isolated using Ficoll-Histopaque density gradient centrifugation and then cryopreserved in the vapor phase of liquid nitrogen. Purity and quantity of every magnetically sorted T cell population were checked by analytical flow cytometry. Genomic DNA was isolated from each sorted fraction and quantified by UV absorbance on a Nanodrop 2000c. What the study reported, not specific to this receptor: Compared with non-shared clonotypes, the clonotypes found in all four sorted-subset donors had higher generation probabilities. About 4.5% of naive CD4, 3% to 4% of naive CD8, roughly 2.5% of memory CD4, and 0.35% to 0.4% of memory CD8 clonotypes were shared across several donors. Only blood was sampled, and tissue TCR repertoires likely differ from those in blood. Larger estimated clonotype richness was generally found for naive subsets than for memory subsets. Incomplete sequencing was indicated by rarefaction of sorted-subset datasets, despite the large sequencing depth. Because the study included a small number of donors, the genetic and exposure-history diversity represented was limited. Pairwise subsampling indicated that sequencing depth was expected to affect the degree of clonotype sharing among donors.

CDR1 SGHRS and CDR2 YFSETQ were looked up in the germline V gene. Trimming at the junction amounts to 4 bases on V and 9 bases on J, and the germline ends lie 20 bases apart. Its CDR3 holds 15 amino acids, cysteine through phenylalanine. Just CDR3 DNA is preserved here, 45 bases in frame from base 1. The receptor chain draws on TRBV5-1 and TRBJ2-1; the D gene is not confidently resolved. Sequencing input: naive CD4+ T cells from PBMCs. According to the study, the label for this sample's cell subset or site signals: CD45RA+ positively selected. The TCR sequence derives from a man between 18 and 35 years old in good health. Some clones in this sample may be carry-over from other donors' samples. The DNA sequence is TGCGCCAGCAGCGGGCACGGGCGCGACTTTGGTGAGCAGTTCTTC. This is translated as CASSGHGRDFGEQFF.